The rows below give T cell receptor beta chains drawn from one sample of a study of shared clonotypes between healthy human individuals. Profiling relied on immunoSEQ multiplex PCR, and the TCRdb table lists in-frame clones only, not all of them. The top ten hold approximately 0.95% of the sample, which has about a million clones, 60% to 85% seen once. Material: memory CD4+ T cells from PBMCs. The receptors were sampled from a young man in good health. Some clones in this sample may be carry-over from other donors' samples. CDR3s include the opening cysteine and the closing phenylalanine or tryptophan. The order of the fields is clone size, CDR3 length, D gene, J gene, V gene, CDR3 DNA, CDR3 protein. A D gene is named only where the DNA matches it firmly. A row's size may be missing; if present it is once, few, many or a size class.

NA,15,NA,TRBJ1-3,TRBV5-1,TGCGCCAGCAGCTTGGGTTTGAGGGAGGAGAACACCATATATTTT,CASSLGLREENTIYF
NA,11,NA,TRBJ2-5,TRBV20-1,TGCAGTGCAAGGACAGAAGAGACCCAGTACTTC,CSARTEETQYF
NA,15,TRBD2,TRBJ2-5,TRBV10-1,TGCGCCAGCAGTGAAGGCCTAGCGGGACTGGGCGCCCAGTACTTC,CASSEGLAGLGAQYF
NA,14,NA,TRBJ1-2,TRBV14,TGTGCCAGCAGCGGACAGCTAAGTACCTATGGCTACACCTTC,CASSGQLSTYGYTF
NA,11,NA,TRBJ1-1,TRBV6-1,TGTGCCAGCAGTGAATTGGCTCAGGGTTTCTTT,CASSELAQGFF
NA,16,TRBD2,TRBJ2-3,TRBV4-2,TGTGCCACCGGGGGGGTAGCGGGAGGGAGGACAGATACGCAGTATTTT,CATGGVAGGRTDTQYF
once,13,NA,TRBJ1-5,TRBV10-1,TGCGCCAGCAGTGAAGGGGGCAATCAGCCCCAGCATTTT,CASSEGGNQPQHF
NA,15,NA,TRBJ2-3,TRBV5-1,TGCGCCAGCAGCCGGAGCGGGCCTAGCACAGATACGCAGTATTTT,CASSRSGPSTDTQYF
NA,15,NA,TRBJ1-1,TRBV5-1,TGCGCCAGCCGGTATGGCGGGGGGCCTGACACTGAAGCTTTCTTT,CASRYGGGPDTEAFF
few,15,NA,TRBJ1-1,TRBV9,TGTGCCAGCAGCGCCGCGCGGGGAGGAAACACTGAAGCTTTCTTT,CASSAARGGNTEAFF
many,13,TRBD1,TRBJ1-1,TRBV2,TGTGCCAGCAGGGCGGACAGGGGCTCTGAAGCTTTCTTT,CASRADRGSEAFF
NA,14,NA,TRBJ2-3,TRBV15,TGTGCCACCAAACGGGACAAAACCACAGATACGCAGTATTTT,CATKRDKTTDTQYF
NA,13,NA,TRBJ2-7,TRBV6-6,TGTGCCAGCAGCGGGGGCTTCGGCTACGAGCAGTACTTC,CASSGGFGYEQYF
NA,16,NA,TRBJ2-6,TRBV5-1,TGCGCCAGCAGCTTCGGGGCAAGCTCTGGGGCCAACGTCCTGACTTTC,CASSFGASSGANVLTF
NA,17,NA,TRBJ1-2,TRBV19,TGTGCCAGTAGTATAGAGAGGGGTTGGCCAGCGGACTATGGCTACACCTTC,CASSIERGWPADYGYTF
few,15,TRBD1,TRBJ1-5,TRBV27,TGTGCCAGCAATCCCTCCAGGGACAGAAATCAGCCCCAGCATTTT,CASNPSRDRNQPQHF
NA,17,TRBD1,TRBJ2-3,TRBV28,TGTGCCAGCAGTCCCTCTTGGGGGACAGCTTACACAGATACGCAGTATTTT,CASSPSWGTAYTDTQYF
NA,12,NA,TRBJ2-1,TRBV6-1,TGTGCCAGCAGTCCATCCTACAATGAGCAGTTCTTC,CASSPSYNEQFF
few,15,TRBD1,TRBJ2-1,TRBV9,TGTGCCAGCAGCGTAGAAGGGACAGGGTACAATGAGCAGTTCTTC,CASSVEGTGYNEQFF
NA,15,NA,TRBJ2-5,TRBV28,TGTGCCAGCAGCCCCGACCCAGGGGTGGAAGAGACCCAGTACTTC,CASSPDPGVEETQYF
NA,14,TRBD1,TRBJ1-1,TRBV29-1,TGCAGCGTCTCCGTGACAGGGAGTATGACTGAAGCTTTCTTT,CSVSVTGSMTEAFF
NA,12,NA,TRBJ2-5,TRBV7-9,TGTGCCAGCAGCTTGGTCGGGGAGACCCAGTACTTC,CASSLVGETQYF
NA,15,NA,TRBJ1-1,TRBV9,TGTGCCAGCAGCGTATTTGGTGAACAGAACACTGAAGCTTTCTTT,CASSVFGEQNTEAFF
NA,14,TRBD1,TRBJ2-4,TRBV5-1,TGCGCCAGCAGCCTGGACAGGGTCGAAAACATTCAGTACTTC,CASSLDRVENIQYF
NA,14,NA,TRBJ1-4,TRBV28,TGTGCCAGCAGTTTGGTTGGGTATGTAGAGAAACTGTTTTTT,CASSLVGYVEKLFF